Listed below are T cell receptor beta chains from one sample, sequenced in a study of identical twins. TCRdb called the 5' RACE reads again in MiXCR, with one record for every CDR3 protein. This repertoire shows approximately 670,000 distinct CDR3 sequences, 5.5% to 6.5% found once; its top ten account for 1.5% to 2%. The sample was naive T cells sorted from blood. These receptors came from a man younger than 35 in good health. CDR3s include the opening cysteine and the closing phenylalanine or tryptophan. The order of the fields is V gene, CDR3 length, D gene, CDR3 protein. A D gene is named only where the DNA matches it firmly.

>TRBV14|14|-
CASSQVQGVNEQYF
>TRBV5-1|14|TRBD1
CASSLGTGPTEAFF
>TRBV7-2|13|-
CASSLGTSEKLFF
>TRBV9|17|TRBD2
CASSVEGLAGASGELFF
>TRBV20-1|16|-
CSARGWVGGGNQPQHF
>TRBV27|15|TRBD2
CASSQTSGSLDEQFF
>TRBV4-3|16|-
CASSQDLPPNTGELFF
>TRBV5-1|12|-
CASSPNTGSAFF
>TRBV5-1|16|-
CASSLHAGARSTEAFF
>TRBV12-3/TRBV12-4|13|TRBD2
CASSGLAGGEQYF
>TRBV12-3/TRBV12-4|13|TRBD1
CASSLSGVGQAEF
>TRBV29-1|14|TRBD1
CSVAGQGNTGELFF
>TRBV18|16|-
CASSKDGNLAKNIQYF
>TRBV6-5|12|-
CASSSSPYEQYF
>TRBV6-2/TRBV6-3|15|TRBD2
CASSYGGTRAGELFF
>TRBV20-1|12|-
CSASQRQETQYF
>TRBV20-1|13|-
CSADPLGTDTQYF
>TRBV7-3|18|TRBD1
CASSLSGTGFLRTGELFF
>TRBV13|22|-
CASTVAGAPFPNQNRDYNEQFF
>TRBV5-4|15|TRBD2
CASSLDASGLYEQYF
>TRBV2|12|-
CASSEGVFGYTF
>TRBV24-1|12|-
CATSGQWGGYTF
>TRBV3-1|14|-
CASSQVPWDGTQYF